These 27 T cell receptor beta chains share one sample of origin, sequenced in a study of CD8+ T cells in alopecia areata (dated by TCRdb to the late 2010s). Per the publication, the time point label means: around 29 days on oral tofacitinib. The treatment or condition label, read with the paper, signifies: oral pan-JAK inhibitor, 5-10 mg twice daily. The library was prepared using the immunoSEQ multiplex PCR assay. RNA was extracted from all samples and reverse transcribed into cDNA, which served as template for TCR sequencing. TCRdb obtained this table from immuneACCESS and retained in-frame rearrangements with V and J assigned. These tables miss some clones; where compared with another copy, unresolved V genes account for less than half of the shortfall, and the remainder is unexplained. The sample yields about 140,000 clones; roughly nine tenths were counted once. The top ten hold about 13% of the sample.

Specimen: CD8+ T cells sorted from blood, collected at week 4, from a patient treated with tofacitinib. These receptors originate from a human donor with alopecia areata.

J is TRBJ1-5 and V is TRBV27; 9 nucleotides line up with TRBD1. The CDR3 loop spans 15 amino acids. V shed 6 bases and J 6 bases; nucleotides not matched to a gene: 9. Germline V lookup: CDR1 MNHEY, CDR2 SMNVEV (reference sequence). CDR3 nucleotide sequence: TGTGCCAGCAGCCCCAGGGACAGGGTCAGTCAGCCCCAGCATTTT. This translates into CASSPRDRVSQPQHF.

The chain combines TRBV29-1 with TRBJ2-2; tentatively, D is TRBD1 or TRBD2 (5 bases each). The CDR3 has 12 amino acids. V gave up 7 bases and J gave up 4 bases, with 10 bases separating them. The germline gives CDR1 SQVTM, CDR2 ANQGSEA. CDR3 residues: CSAGDGTGELFF. The CDR3 bases are TGCAGCGCCGGGGACGGCACCGGGGAGCTGTTTTTT.

In its sample, this clone was seen a few times. The J gene is TRBJ2-3, the V gene TRBV5-4, with 7 nucleotides matching TRBD2. The CDR3 consists of 16 residues. V gave up 4 bases and J gave up 0 bases; unmatched junction bases: 8. Per germline, CDR1 SGHNT and CDR2 YYREEE (reference sequence). CDR3 protein: CASSDQSGTSTDTQYF. The DNA of the CDR3 is TGTGCCAGCAGCGACCAAAGCGGGACTAGCACAGATACGCAGTATTTT.

This clone was observed once. The chain combines TRBV5-1 with TRBJ2-1, with D unresolved. V was trimmed by 1 base and J by 8 bases, leaving 7 bases between them. Looked up from germline, CDR1 is SGHRS and CDR2 is YFSETQ. CDR3 length: 12 amino acids. The chain's CDR3 is CASSLLADEQFF. DNA for the CDR3: TGCGCCAGCAGCTTGTTAGCCGATGAGCAGTTCTTC.

V and J are TRBV29-1 and TRBJ1-1; D not certain. From germline, CDR1 is SQVTM and CDR2 ANQGSEA. V shed 7 bases and J shed 6 bases, with 15 bases lying between them. The CDR3 has 12 amino acids. The CDR3 reads CSAEGLGAEAFF. DNA for the CDR3: TGCAGCGCCGAAGGTTTGGGCGCTGAAGCTTTCTTT.

This chain links TRBV23-1 with TRBJ2-7; TRBD2 aligns across 7 bases. TRBV23-1 is noted as an ORF with a role that remains uncertain. V lost 1 base and J lost 3; bases outside the gene matches: 3. The CDR3 is 14 residues long. CDR3 bases: TGCGCCAGCAGTCAATGGGGGGGGAACTACGAGCAGTACTTC. Protein sequence: CASSQWGGNYEQYF.

V gene TRBV27 combines with J gene TRBJ2-5; D unresolved. The CDR3 has 13 amino acids. Trimming removed 5 bases from V and 5 bases from J, with 12 bases in between. Looked up from germline, CDR1 is MNHEY and CDR2 is SMNVEV (reference sequence). CDR3 amino acids: CASSGRTRETQYF. The CDR3 DNA follows: TGTGCCAGCAGTGGACGTACCCGGGAGACCCAGTACTTC.

V and J are TRBV2 and TRBJ2-1; possibly TRBD1 for D (5 bases). The CDR3 length is 13 residues. Germline loops: CDR1 SNHLY, CDR2 FYNNEI. V lost 5 bases to trimming and J lost 4 bases, with 9 bases between them. Here the CDR3 reads CASSTTDYNEQFF. In nucleotides, the CDR3 is TGTGCCAGCAGTACGACAGATTACAATGAGCAGTTCTTC.

This chain uses TRBV27 with TRBJ2-3; 8 positions match TRBD2. From germline, CDR1 is MNHEY and CDR2 SMNVEV (reference sequence). V gave up 5 bases and J gave up 2 bases; unmatched junction bases: 9. This CDR3 has 16 residues. The chain's CDR3 is CASSRSASGFTDTQYF. The CDR3 nucleotides are TGTGCCAGCAGTCGGTCGGCTAGCGGGTTCACAGATACGCAGTATTTT.

The chain employs TRBV5-1 and TRBJ1-1, with 7 bases aligning to TRBD1. The trim removed 4 bases at V and 4 bases at J, leaving 10 bases unmatched. The CDR3 consists of 15 residues. Germline CDR1 reads SGHRS; CDR2 reads YFSETQ. CDR3 nucleotides: TGCGCCAGCAGCAGGGACAGAGGGAGAGGCACTGAAGCTTTCTTT. Protein sequence: CASSRDRGRGTEAFF.

The chain recombines TRBV27 with TRBJ2-5; D might be TRBD2 (6 bases). V was pared by 2 bases and J by 8 bases, with 6 bases between. There are 11 residues in the CDR3. The germline V gene has CDR1 MNHEY and CDR2 SMNVEV (reference sequence). CDR3 in amino acids: CASSLGTTQYF. CDR3 DNA: TGTGCCAGCAGTTTAGGGACTACCCAGTACTTC.

The chain joins TRBV30 to TRBJ1-3; weak D call: TRBD1 (6 bases). Between the trimmed V and J ends, which lost 2 bases and 0 bases, there was a span of 17 bases. Germline CDR1 and CDR2: GTSNPN and SVGIG (reference sequence). The CDR3 runs to 17 residues. This CDR3 is CAWSPLGTTDSGNTIYF. CDR3 DNA sequence: TGTGCCTGGAGTCCCCTCGGGACAACCGACTCTGGAAACACCATATATTTT.

This chain joins TRBV4-2 and TRBJ2-1; TRBD2 matches 7 bases. The CDR3 consists of 17 residues. Germline CDR1 and CDR2: LGHNA and YNFKEQ. The V segment lost 1 base and the J segment 8 bases; nucleotides outside the gene matches: 14. This CDR3 is CASSQGRAGYKGDEQFF. In DNA, the CDR3 is TGTGCCAGCAGCCAAGGGCGAGCGGGATACAAAGGGGATGAGCAGTTCTTC.

CDR3 in amino acids: CASSEARGLRVHEQYF. CDR3 sequence (DNA): TGTGCCAGCAGTGAGGCTAGGGGGCTGCGCGTCCACGAGCAGTACTTC. The genes are TRBV2 and TRBJ2-7, with 7 bases identical to TRBD1. V lost 3 bases and J lost 5; bases outside the gene matches: 13. The CDR3 extends over 16 amino acids. CDR1 and CDR2 from the germline V gene are SNHLY and FYNNEI.

The V and J genes are TRBV4-1 and TRBJ2-7; TRBD2 is a possible D gene (6 bases). V shed 0 bases and J shed 1 base, with 22 bases lying between them. The CDR3 is 19 residues long. From germline, CDR1 is MGHRA and CDR2 YSYEKL. CDR3 residues: CASSQDLGYTGTVSYEQYF. The CDR3 bases are TGCGCCAGCAGCCAAGATCTGGGTTACACCGGGACTGTTTCCTACGAGCAGTACTTC.

CDR3 residues: CASGVPGGPYEQYF. The CDR3 region has the DNA TGTGCCAGCGGAGTACCCGGGGGTCCCTACGAGCAGTACTTC. This chain uses TRBV27 with TRBJ2-7; possibly TRBD2 for D (6 bases). Germline V gives CDR1 MNHEY, CDR2 SMNVEV (reference sequence). This CDR3 has 14 residues. Trimming shortened V by 8 bases and J by 2 bases, and 16 bases separated the two germline ends.

V gene TRBV11-2 combines with J gene TRBJ2-7; D is undetermined. Germline V lookup: CDR1 SGHAT, CDR2 FQNNGV. The CDR3 is 11 amino acids. Trimming stripped 4 bases from V and 5 bases from J, with 6 bases between. The CDR3 reads CASSSVDEQYF. The CDR3 DNA sequence: TGTGCCAGCAGCTCCGTTGACGAGCAGTACTTC.

In this sample, this clone turned up once. The chain links TRBV27 to TRBJ2-3, with TRBD1 identical over 7 bases. Germline CDR1 and CDR2: MNHEY and SMNVEV (reference sequence). Germline trimming cut 5 bases from V and 4 bases from J; bases unmatched to any gene: 9. The CDR3 spans 15 residues. The CDR3 DNA is TGTGCCAGCAGTCCCCGCCAGGGGGTTGCAGATACGCAGTATTTT. As protein: CASSPRQGVADTQYF.

The genes are TRBV7-8 and TRBJ2-3; D could derive from TRBD1 or TRBD2 (6 bases each). Germline CDR1 SGHVS, CDR2 FQNEAQ. The germline V and J ends were trimmed by 3 bases and 6 bases, with 13 bases remaining between them. The CDR3 has 14 amino acids. The CDR3 sequence is CASSLKRGRDTQYF. The CDR3 DNA reads TGTGCCAGCAGCTTGAAGAGGGGGAGGGATACGCAGTATTTT.

V and J are TRBV10-3 and TRBJ2-7; D is perhaps TRBD1 (6 bases). V was pared by 2 bases and J by 2 bases, with 16 bases between. Germline V CDR1 and CDR2: ENHRY, SYGVKD. The CDR3 has 16 residues. In DNA form, the CDR3 reads TGTGCCATCAGTGAGGAGGGACAAGCTTCCCCCTACGAGCAGTACTTC. Its translation: CAISEEGQASPYEQYF.

The genes are TRBV7-9 and TRBJ2-5; D is unresolved. Deletions cut 5 bases from V and 4 bases from J, with 8 bases between. The CDR3 is made up of 12 amino acids. Germline loops: CDR1 SEHNR, CDR2 FQNEAQ (reference sequence). The CDR3 bases are TGTGCCAGCAGCCCCGTGGGAGAGACCCAGTACTTC. Translating gives CASSPVGETQYF.

The chain recombines TRBV4-1 with TRBJ2-4; D might be TRBD2 (5 bases). This CDR3 spans 15 amino acids. Germline CDR1 and CDR2: MGHRA and YSYEKL. Trimming took 1 base from V and 0 from J, leaving 7 bases between them. CDR3 amino acids: CASSQGAGAKNIQYF. CDR3 bases: TGCGCCAGCAGCCAAGGGGCGGGAGCCAAAAACATTCAGTACTTC.

The sample holds a few counts of this clone. This chain connects TRBV6-5 to TRBJ2-1; TRBD2 agrees at 13 bases. Looked up from germline, CDR1 is MNHEY and CDR2 is SVGAGI. Trimming removed 6 bases from V and 7 bases from J; junction bases left unmatched: 6. CDR3 length: 15 amino acids. The CDR3 DNA is TGTGCCAGCAGCCAACTAGCGGGGGGGCTTAATGAGCAGTTCTTC. It translates to CASSQLAGGLNEQFF.

The genes are TRBV27 and TRBJ2-6; TRBD2 might be the D (5 bases). V dropped 2 bases and J dropped 1 base, with 6 bases sitting between them. The CDR3 sequence is 15 residues long. CDR1 is MNHEY, CDR2 SMNVEV, per germline (reference sequence). CDR3 DNA sequence: TGTGCCAGCAGTTTAGGGGAGTCTGGGGCCAACGTCCTGACTTTC. It translates to CASSLGESGANVLTF. The full variable domain, rest sourced from reference TRBV27 and TRBJ2-6, is EAQVTQNPRYLITVTGKKLTVTCSQNMNHEYMSWYRQDPGLGLRQIYYSMNVEVTDKGDVPEGYKVSRKEKRNFPLILESPSPNQTSLYFCASSLGESGANVLTFGAGSRLTVL.

This chain uses TRBV5-1 with TRBJ2-7; a weak D match, TRBD2 (6 bases). The germline V gene encodes CDR1 SGHRS and CDR2 YFSETQ. The CDR3 loop spans 14 amino acids. V gave up 4 bases and J gave up 0 bases, with 11 bases separating them. The CDR3 sequence: CASSSGRGSYEQYF. CDR3 nucleotides: TGCGCCAGCAGCAGCGGGCGGGGCTCCTACGAGCAGTACTTC.

The rearrangement uses TRBV29-1 and TRBJ2-7; 9 nucleotides align to TRBD1. The CDR3 totals 14 residues. Unmatched junction bases numbered 5, after V lost 5 bases and J lost 0 bases. CDR1 is SQVTM, CDR2 ANQGSEA, per germline. The CDR3 DNA reads as TGCAGCGTTCTGGGACAGGGAGCCTCCTACGAGCAGTACTTC. Residues: CSVLGQGASYEQYF.

The chain links TRBV27 to TRBJ2-1; D is undetermined. The ends were cut back, 5 bases at V and 0 bases at J, with 8 bases in the middle. Germline CDR1 is MNHEY and CDR2 is SMNVEV (reference sequence). CDR3 length: 14 amino acids. CDR3 DNA: TGTGCCAGCAGTGCCCATAGCTCCTACAATGAGCAGTTCTTC. It specifies CASSAHSSYNEQFF.